One TCR beta chain is described in this entry. Its antigen remains unknown. This specimen comes from a study of blood T cells in healthy people across ages. There are 18 residues in the CDR3. Notes on the study in general: Across samples, TCR beta diversity tracked strongly with naive T cell percentage. Changes in expanded clonotypes were possibly confounded, as the CMV status of donors was unknown. Greater diversity and more naive CD4+ cells were seen in long-lived donors than in aged donors.

A second roughly 6 to 11 cycle PCR used barcoded and J-beta primers. In TCRdb, the 5' RACE reads were re-called with MiXCR into one record per CDR3 protein. This sample has 600,000 to 850,000 distinct CDR3 sequences, with roughly 25% found just once. The sample also formed part of further work on T cells of mothers and their children.

This chain connects TRBV21-1 to TRBJ2-6; TRBD1 is the table's D call, not checked against the DNA. TRBV21-1 has pseudogene status. The receptor's source is a boy younger than 18 in good health. Material: blood. The CDR3 region has the DNA TGTGCCAGCAGCCTCCCGACAGGGGGAGGGTCTGGGGCCAACGTCCTGACTTTC. This encodes CASSLPTGGGSGANVLTF.